A selection of T cell receptor beta chains follows, all from one sample in a study of cytomegalovirus exposure and HLA in healthy donors. Produced via immunoSEQ multiplex PCR; TCRdb's table is partial and in-frame only. The sample has approximately 110,000 clones, over 70% seen once. The sample was PBMCs. These receptors all come from a middle-aged woman in good health and CMV-seropositive. Each CDR3 is given with its conserved first and last residue. The order of the fields is clone size, J gene, D gene, V gene, CDR3 DNA, CDR3 protein. D genes are given only for firm matches. A row's size may be missing; if present it is once, few, many or a size class.

clone size: once; J gene: TRBJ1-2; D gene: TRBD1; V gene: TRBV6-6; CDR3 DNA: TGTGCCAGCAGTTACAGGGACAGTCCTAACTATGGCTACACCTTC; CDR3 protein: CASSYRDSPNYGYTF
clone size: -; J gene: TRBJ2-1; D gene: -; V gene: TRBV5-4; CDR3 DNA: TGTGCCAGCAGCTTGGGTAGCTACAATGAGCAGTTCTTC; CDR3 protein: CASSLGSYNEQFF
clone size: -; J gene: TRBJ1-2; D gene: -; V gene: TRBV9; CDR3 DNA: TGTGCCAGCAGCGTAGATTCCGGGGGTATGAACTATGGCTACACCTTC; CDR3 protein: CASSVDSGGMNYGYTF
clone size: few; J gene: TRBJ2-7; D gene: -; V gene: TRBV4-2; CDR3 DNA: TGTGCCAGCAGCCAACTGGTGGACACCCACTACGAGCAGTACTTC; CDR3 protein: CASSQLVDTHYEQYF
clone size: -; J gene: TRBJ1-2; D gene: -; V gene: TRBV5-6; CDR3 DNA: TGTGCCAGCAGCCTACAGGGTAACTATGGCTACACCTTC; CDR3 protein: CASSLQGNYGYTF
clone size: -; J gene: TRBJ1-2; D gene: -; V gene: TRBV11-3; CDR3 DNA: TGTGCCAGCAGCTTAGATACGCGGGGCTACACCTTC; CDR3 protein: CASSLDTRGYTF
clone size: -; J gene: TRBJ1-1; D gene: -; V gene: TRBV2; CDR3 DNA: TGTGCCAGCAGCCTTGAGTCGGGGTGGGACACTGAAGCTTTCTTT; CDR3 protein: CASSLESGWDTEAFF
clone size: -; J gene: TRBJ1-3; D gene: TRBD1; V gene: TRBV9; CDR3 DNA: TGTGCCAGCAGCCCCCCGGGACAGGGACTTGACACCATATATTTT; CDR3 protein: CASSPPGQGLDTIYF
clone size: many; J gene: TRBJ1-2; D gene: TRBD1; V gene: TRBV6-5; CDR3 DNA: TGTGCCAGCAGCTTGGGACAGCCTTTGTTCTATGGCTACACCTTC; CDR3 protein: CASSLGQPLFYGYTF
clone size: -; J gene: TRBJ1-1; D gene: -; V gene: TRBV19; CDR3 DNA: TGTGCCAGTAGTAGGGAGAGGGATGTGAACACTGAAGCTTTCTTT; CDR3 protein: CASSRERDVNTEAFF
clone size: -; J gene: TRBJ2-7; D gene: TRBD1; V gene: TRBV6-5; CDR3 DNA: TGTGCCAGCAGTTCGGGCAGGGGGTCCCCGGGCGAGCAGTACTTC; CDR3 protein: CASSSGRGSPGEQYF
clone size: -; J gene: TRBJ2-7; D gene: TRBD2; V gene: TRBV2; CDR3 DNA: TGTGCCAGCATTTCTAGCGGGAGGGGCGGCGAGCAGTACTTC; CDR3 protein: CASISSGRGGEQYF
clone size: -; J gene: TRBJ2-2; D gene: -; V gene: TRBV11-2; CDR3 DNA: TGTGCCAGCAGCCCTGGCCGGACTGGCGCTCCCGGGGAGCTGTTTTTT; CDR3 protein: CASSPGRTGAPGELFF
clone size: -; J gene: TRBJ2-2; D gene: -; V gene: TRBV9; CDR3 DNA: TGTGCCAGCAGCGGGGGCGACACCGGGGAGCTGTTTTTT; CDR3 protein: CASSGGDTGELFF
clone size: -; J gene: TRBJ2-1; D gene: -; V gene: TRBV7-8; CDR3 DNA: TGTGCCAGCAGCTTAGCGCTGGGGGGGGGCCAGTTCTTC; CDR3 protein: CASSLALGGGQFF
clone size: -; J gene: TRBJ1-3; D gene: -; V gene: TRBV2; CDR3 DNA: TGTGCCAGCAACCAGGGACTGCTGAGCTCTGGAAACACCATATATTTT; CDR3 protein: CASNQGLLSSGNTIYF
clone size: -; J gene: TRBJ2-7; D gene: TRBD1; V gene: TRBV10-3; CDR3 DNA: TGTGCCATCAGTGAGTCCGGGACAGGGGGGGTAAGTCACGAGCAGTACTTC; CDR3 protein: CAISESGTGGVSHEQYF
clone size: -; J gene: TRBJ2-4; D gene: TRBD2; V gene: TRBV7-2; CDR3 DNA: TGTGCCAGCAGCCAATACACTAGCGGGGGGGCCAAAAACATTCAGTACTTC; CDR3 protein: CASSQYTSGGAKNIQYF
clone size: -; J gene: TRBJ2-2; D gene: -; V gene: TRBV27; CDR3 DNA: TGTGCCAGCAGTTTGATTCCTTTGGGCGCCGGGGAGCTGTTTTTT; CDR3 protein: CASSLIPLGAGELFF
clone size: -; J gene: TRBJ2-4; D gene: TRBD1; V gene: TRBV18; CDR3 DNA: TGTGCCAGCGCCACAGGGGAGCGGTTTATTCAGTACTTC; CDR3 protein: CASATGERFIQYF
clone size: -; J gene: TRBJ2-7; D gene: TRBD2; V gene: TRBV7-2; CDR3 DNA: TGTGCCAGCAGCTTCGGGCGGGGGGACTACGAGCAGTACTTC; CDR3 protein: CASSFGRGDYEQYF
clone size: -; J gene: TRBJ2-1; D gene: -; V gene: TRBV25-1; CDR3 DNA: TGTGCCAGCAGTGGCCCCAGCGACAGGACCCCCTACAATGAGCAGTTCTTC; CDR3 protein: CASSGPSDRTPYNEQFF
clone size: -; J gene: TRBJ1-5; D gene: -; V gene: TRBV2; CDR3 DNA: TGTGCCAGCACCGAGAGATTAGACAGGTTCAATCAGCCCCAGCATTTT; CDR3 protein: CASTERLDRFNQPQHF
clone size: -; J gene: TRBJ1-2; D gene: -; V gene: TRBV5-6; CDR3 DNA: TGTGCCAGCAGACTTGAGGGGATGGGGGGGAACTATGGCTACACCTTC; CDR3 protein: CASRLEGMGGNYGYTF
clone size: -; J gene: TRBJ2-1; D gene: TRBD2; V gene: TRBV7-7; CDR3 DNA: TGTGCTAGCAGCTTACTAGCGGGAGATGGCAATGAGCAGTTCTTC; CDR3 protein: CASSLLAGDGNEQFF
clone size: -; J gene: TRBJ2-3; D gene: TRBD2; V gene: TRBV4-1; CDR3 DNA: TGCGCCAGCAGCCAAGGTCCTAGCGGGAGTAGAGGTACGCAGTATTTT; CDR3 protein: CASSQGPSGSRGTQYF
clone size: -; J gene: TRBJ2-6; D gene: -; V gene: TRBV2; CDR3 DNA: TGTGCCAGCACCGGTCGAGGGGCCAACGTCCTGACTTTC; CDR3 protein: CASTGRGANVLTF
clone size: -; J gene: TRBJ2-1; D gene: TRBD2; V gene: TRBV27; CDR3 DNA: TGTGCCAGACGGGATTCGAACTTCGTCCGGAGGGAGGGCAATGAGCAGTTCTTC; CDR3 protein: CARRDSNFVRREGNEQFF
clone size: few; J gene: TRBJ2-7; D gene: -; V gene: TRBV1; CDR3 DNA: TGCACCAGCAGCCAAGATAGGCTACAGGGAAGCCACGAGCAGTACTTC; CDR3 protein: CTSSQDRLQGSHEQYF
clone size: -; J gene: TRBJ2-2; D gene: -; V gene: TRBV12-5; CDR3 DNA: TGTGCTAGTGGTTTGGTCGATTGGCGGGGGAACACCGGGGAGCTGTTTTTT; CDR3 protein: CASGLVDWRGNTGELFF
clone size: once; J gene: TRBJ1-2; D gene: TRBD1; V gene: TRBV19; CDR3 DNA: TGTGCCAGTAGTATAACGCCAGGGGGCGCCTATGGCTACACCTTC; CDR3 protein: CASSITPGGAYGYTF
clone size: -; J gene: TRBJ1-1; D gene: TRBD1; V gene: TRBV6-1; CDR3 DNA: TGTGCCAGCACCCTACAGGGGGCCACTGAAGCTTTCTTT; CDR3 protein: CASTLQGATEAFF
clone size: few; J gene: TRBJ1-1; D gene: -; V gene: TRBV14; CDR3 DNA: TGTGCCAGCAGCCGGTCGGGGACAAAAGCTTTCTTT; CDR3 protein: CASSRSGTKAFF
clone size: -; J gene: TRBJ1-1; D gene: -; V gene: TRBV6-1; CDR3 DNA: TGTGCCAGCAGTGAGACACAGCTGAACACTGAAGCTTTCTTT; CDR3 protein: CASSETQLNTEAFF
clone size: -; J gene: TRBJ1-2; D gene: -; V gene: TRBV28; CDR3 DNA: TGTGCCAGCAGTAACCTCTCGGGGGTCTATGGCTACACCTTC; CDR3 protein: CASSNLSGVYGYTF
clone size: few; J gene: TRBJ2-5; D gene: -; V gene: TRBV18; CDR3 DNA: TGTGCCAGCTCACCACCGGGGCCTGAAGAGACCCAGTACTTC; CDR3 protein: CASSPPGPEETQYF
clone size: -; J gene: TRBJ2-1; D gene: TRBD1; V gene: TRBV23-1; CDR3 DNA: TGCGCCAGCAGTCAATCCGGACAGGGTTGTAGCTCCTACAATGAGCAGTTCTTC; CDR3 protein: CASSQSGQGCSSYNEQFF
clone size: once; J gene: TRBJ1-5; D gene: -; V gene: TRBV15; CDR3 DNA: TGTGCCACCCATCATTCAGGGAGCAATCAGCCCCAGCATTTT; CDR3 protein: CATHHSGSNQPQHF
clone size: -; J gene: TRBJ2-1; D gene: -; V gene: TRBV4-1; CDR3 DNA: TGCGCCAGCAGCCAAACACCTAGCGTCAATGAGCAGTTCTTC; CDR3 protein: CASSQTPSVNEQFF
clone size: -; J gene: TRBJ1-4; D gene: -; V gene: TRBV30; CDR3 DNA: TGTGCCTGGTCCTCAGGAGGGGAAGAAAAACTGTTTTTT; CDR3 protein: CAWSSGGEEKLFF
clone size: -; J gene: TRBJ1-2; D gene: -; V gene: TRBV5-5; CDR3 DNA: TGTGCCAGCAGCGGCAGGGGTTTGGTCTATGGCTACACCTTC; CDR3 protein: CASSGRGLVYGYTF
clone size: -; J gene: TRBJ2-6; D gene: -; V gene: TRBV19; CDR3 DNA: TGTGCCAGTGACAACTCTGGGGCCAACGTCCTGACTTTC; CDR3 protein: CASDNSGANVLTF
clone size: -; J gene: TRBJ1-4; D gene: -; V gene: TRBV5-1; CDR3 DNA: TGCGCCAGCAGCTTGGTAGGGGCTGAAGGTGAAAAACTGTTTTTT; CDR3 protein: CASSLVGAEGEKLFF
clone size: -; J gene: TRBJ2-7; D gene: -; V gene: TRBV15; CDR3 DNA: TGTGCCACCAGCAGCTTTTCAGGGCTGGGGCCCTACGAGCAGTACTTC; CDR3 protein: CATSSFSGLGPYEQYF
clone size: -; J gene: TRBJ2-7; D gene: TRBD2; V gene: TRBV19; CDR3 DNA: TGTGCCAGTAGACGCGGACTAGCGGGTCAATACGAGCAGTACTTC; CDR3 protein: CASRRGLAGQYEQYF
clone size: -; J gene: TRBJ1-1; D gene: -; V gene: TRBV18; CDR3 DNA: TGTGCCAGCTCCCCTCAGGGTAACACTGAAGCTTTCTTT; CDR3 protein: CASSPQGNTEAFF